This T cell receptor beta chain was sequenced in a study of T cell responses to AZD1222 COVID-19 vaccine. Study conclusions and caveats: The donor cohort was predominantly white British with a female majority, and clonal diversity may have been underestimated. Spike-specific TCR repertoires showed rising breadth and depth after two AZD1222 doses.

Some clones are missing from TCRdb's copy, which holds only in-frame ones; the method was immunoSEQ multiplex PCR. The sample shows 20,000 or so clones, over 85% of them seen only once. Details on this clone: Its antigen is unknown.

Germline assignment: CDR1 MNHEY and CDR2 SMNVEV (reference sequence). The ends were cut back, 8 bases at V and 8 bases at J, with 13 bases in the middle. The CDR3 has 12 amino acids. Sequenced material: peripheral blood, taken 28 days after the second AZD1222 dose. This TCR was sampled from an adult who received the AZD1222 COVID-19 vaccine. The chain combines TRBV27 with TRBJ2-1, with D possibly TRBD1 on 6 matching bases. The CDR3 loop is CASSEGGYEQFF. The DNA of the CDR3 is TGTGCCAGCTCGGAAGGGGGATATGAGCAGTTCTTC.